Listed here is a single TCR beta chain. The data originate from a study of blood T cell repertoires in COVID-19. Across the whole study: Collection of acute and convalescent COVID-19 samples took place in the United States, Italy and Spain.

Per the original data handling: Amplification with reference gene primers provided the estimates of nucleated cell counts. Assay used: immunoSEQ multiplex PCR; TCRdb lists only in-frame clones, some missing. V and J calls and clone size are copied from that table; D and trimming were computed from the DNA. The sample shows about 130,000 clones, approximately 80% of them seen only once. Between the trimmed V and J ends, which lost 8 bases and 6 bases, there was a span of 17 bases. This CDR3 region has 14 residues. The germline V gene has CDR1 LNHDA and CDR2 SQIVND (reference sequence). Allocation to cohorts depended on clinical history reported by the participants. Two negative PCRs, clearance, or symptom resolution had been documented for recovered Cohort 3 donors.

Material for sequencing was PBMCs or T cells enriched from blood (not recorded which). The chain joins TRBV19 to TRBJ2-1; D not resolved. The TCR originated in a man in his fifties who had recovered from COVID-19. The CDR3 region has the DNA TGTGCCAGTTCTCTCCCTGCTAGTCGCAATGAGCAGTTCTTC. Its protein is CASSLPASRNEQFF.